This TCR beta chain was sequenced in a study of cytomegalovirus exposure and HLA in healthy donors. Overall study results and limits: A highly shared variant cluster was judged a likely technical artifact. Three chains linked to CMV were shown in vitro to be specific for CMV antigens. Most TCR beta V segments were productive about 87% or about 30% of the time in an earlier analysis.

As for this clone: Its antigen is undetermined.

The CDR3 consists of 14 residues. V dropped 1 base and J dropped 4 bases, with 9 bases sitting between them. Germline CDR1 is SEHNR and CDR2 is FQNEAQ (reference sequence). With 60 Vbeta and 13 Jbeta primers, the PCR was carried out. Sequencing was performed with immunoSEQ multiplex PCR; in TCRdb, only in-frame clones are kept and a portion is missing. The table includes around 110,000 clones, about four fifths detected once. There were likely unrecorded immune exposures, though donors were nominally healthy when sampled. This rearrangement joins TRBV7-9 to TRBJ2-3; the D is unclear. This receptor was obtained from a woman under 30 in good health and CMV-seronegative. Sequenced material: PBMCs. Here the CDR3 DNA reads TGTGCCAGCAGCTTAGGTCGCAGGCCAGATACGCAGTATTTT. Protein sequence: CASSLGRRPDTQYF.